Sequencing of this TCR beta chain was carried out in a study of identical twins. CDR1 is LNHNV and CDR2 is YYDKDF in the germline V gene (reference sequence). The CDR3 sequence is 15 residues long. V dropped 3 bases and J dropped 0 bases, with 9 bases sitting between them. TCRdb called the 5' RACE reads again in MiXCR, with one record for every CDR3 protein. The sample gives 450,000 or so distinct CDR3 sequences, roughly 24% of which show up once; 2.5% to 3.5% is in the top ten. The sample also formed part of further work on T cells expressing NK-cell markers.

The sequenced material came from CD4+ T cells sorted from blood. This clonotype originated in a woman under 30 in good health. This chain joins TRBV15 and TRBJ1-5; no clear D gene. This CDR3 reads CATSSQLASNQPQHF. The CDR3 coding sequence is TGTGCCACCAGCAGCCAACTTGCTAGCAATCAGCCCCAGCATTTT.